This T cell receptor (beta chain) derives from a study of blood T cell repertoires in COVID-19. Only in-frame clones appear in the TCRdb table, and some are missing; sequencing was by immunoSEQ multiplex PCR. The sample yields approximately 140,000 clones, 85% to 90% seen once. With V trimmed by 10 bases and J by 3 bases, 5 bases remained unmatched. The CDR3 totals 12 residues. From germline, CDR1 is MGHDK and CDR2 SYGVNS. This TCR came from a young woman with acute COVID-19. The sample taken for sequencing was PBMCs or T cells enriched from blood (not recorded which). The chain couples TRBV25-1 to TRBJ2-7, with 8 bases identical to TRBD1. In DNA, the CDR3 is TGTGCCACCACACAGGGGGTCTACGAGCAGTACTTC. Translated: CATTQGVYEQYF.